This T cell receptor beta chain was recovered during a study of OX40 agonist ivuxolimab in advanced cancers. About the study: Hepatocellular carcinoma, melanoma, renal cell or head and neck cancer occurred in dose-escalation patients. Anti-PD-1, anti-PD-L1 or anti-CTLA-4 therapy given earlier was allowed, and approximately 40% had some. Findings and limits, study-wide: With doses of 0.1 to 3.0 mg/kg, CD4+ and CD8+ blood T cells had undergone clonal expansion by week 6. Some patients who did not respond also had low normalized T-cell clonal expansion.

For this clone: Its antigen is not known.

Trimming at V came to 5 bases and at J to 6 bases, leaving 10 bases not matched to a gene. CDR1 and CDR2 (germline): LGHNA, YNFKEQ. This CDR3 region has 15 residues. Generated by immunoSEQ multiplex PCR, the TCRdb table keeps only in-frame clones and is missing some. The table lists just over 60,000 clones, roughly 90% of them singletons. The TCR sequence derives from an adult with an advanced solid tumor such as melanoma, head and neck, liver or kidney cancer. Source: CD4+ or CD8+ T cells sorted from blood, taken in a trial of the OX40 agonist ivuxolimab. The gene calls are TRBV4-2 and TRBJ2-1; 7 bases agree with TRBD2. DNA for the CDR3: TGTGCCAGCAGCTTTCTAGCGGACTCGGGCAATGAGCAGTTCTTC. Residues: CASSFLADSGNEQFF.